This T cell receptor beta chain was documented in a study of cytomegalovirus exposure and HLA in healthy donors. This CDR3 contains 11 residues. The V end was cut by 1 base, the J end by 7 bases, with 4 bases between. Looked up from germline, CDR1 is LGHNA and CDR2 is YSLEER. Primers included in the PCR were 60 Vbeta and 13 Jbeta primers. Method: immunoSEQ multiplex PCR; TCRdb's copy keeps in-frame clones and lacks some. The table has 150,000 to 200,000 clones, 80% to 90% seen once. The source material was PBMCs. The V gene is TRBV4-3, the J gene TRBJ1-2; no reliable D call. This clonotype originated in a young woman in good health and CMV-seronegative. The CDR3 DNA is TGCGCCAGCAGCCAAGGAGGTGGCTACACCTTC. It yields the protein CASSQGGGYTF.